This paragraph covers one T cell receptor (beta chain) sequence. TCRdb keeps only in-frame clones here, not all; method: immunoSEQ multiplex PCR. The data show 220,000 or so clones, 85% to 90% seen once. The cohort comprised adults aged 18 to 89 years residing in about two dozen US areas. Exposed enrollees encountered a COVID-19 case at some point within 2 weeks before study entry. This sample was taken from a study of blood T cell repertoires in COVID-19. The source material was PBMCs or T cells enriched from blood (not recorded which). This sequence was found in a man aged 25-40 years who had been exposed to COVID-19.

The CDR3 DNA reads as TGCGCCAGCAGCTTCGGGGCAGATACGCAGTATTTT. Translating it yields CASSFGADTQYF. V is TRBV5-1 and J is TRBJ2-3; the D gene is possibly TRBD2 (5 bases). The germline gives CDR1 SGHRS, CDR2 YFSETQ. The CDR3 totals 12 residues. The V end was cut by 2 bases, the J end by 4 bases, with 5 bases between.